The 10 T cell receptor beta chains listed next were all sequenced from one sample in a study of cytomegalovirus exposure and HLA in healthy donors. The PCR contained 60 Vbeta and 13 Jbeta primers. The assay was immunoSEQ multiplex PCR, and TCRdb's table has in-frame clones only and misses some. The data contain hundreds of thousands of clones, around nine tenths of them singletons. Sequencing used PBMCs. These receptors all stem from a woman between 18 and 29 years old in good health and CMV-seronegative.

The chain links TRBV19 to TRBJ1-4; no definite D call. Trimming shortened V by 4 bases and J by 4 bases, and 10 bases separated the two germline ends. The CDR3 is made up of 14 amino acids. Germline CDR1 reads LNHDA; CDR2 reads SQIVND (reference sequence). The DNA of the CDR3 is TGTGCCAGTAGTACCCAGTGGTTTAATGAAAAACTGTTTTTT. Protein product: CASSTQWFNEKLFF. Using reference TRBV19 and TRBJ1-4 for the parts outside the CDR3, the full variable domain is DGGITQSPKYLFRKEGQNVTLSCEQNLNHDAMYWYRQDPGQGLRLIYYSQIVNDFQKGDIAEGYSVSREKKESFPLTVTSAQKNPTAFYLCASSTQWFNEKLFFGSGTQLSVL.

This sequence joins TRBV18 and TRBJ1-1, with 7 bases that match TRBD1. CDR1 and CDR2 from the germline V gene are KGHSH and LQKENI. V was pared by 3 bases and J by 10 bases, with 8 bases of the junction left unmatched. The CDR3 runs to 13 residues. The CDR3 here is CASSPPIRTGAFF. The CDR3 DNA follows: TGTGCCAGCTCACCCCCAATCCGGACAGGAGCTTTCTTT.

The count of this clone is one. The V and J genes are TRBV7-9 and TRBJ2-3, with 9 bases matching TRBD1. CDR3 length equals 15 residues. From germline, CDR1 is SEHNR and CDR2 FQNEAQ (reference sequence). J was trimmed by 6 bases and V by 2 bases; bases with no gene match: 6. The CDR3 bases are TGTGCCAGCAGCTTAACCACAGGGGGCTGGGATACGCAGTATTTT. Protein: CASSLTTGGWDTQYF.

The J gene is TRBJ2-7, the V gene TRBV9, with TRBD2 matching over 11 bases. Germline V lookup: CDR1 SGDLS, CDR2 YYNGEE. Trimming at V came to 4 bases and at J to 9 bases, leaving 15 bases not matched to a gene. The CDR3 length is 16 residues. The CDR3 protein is CASSPHSGGAGGGQYF. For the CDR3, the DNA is TGTGCCAGCAGCCCCCATAGCGGGGGGGCCGGCGGTGGGCAGTACTTC.

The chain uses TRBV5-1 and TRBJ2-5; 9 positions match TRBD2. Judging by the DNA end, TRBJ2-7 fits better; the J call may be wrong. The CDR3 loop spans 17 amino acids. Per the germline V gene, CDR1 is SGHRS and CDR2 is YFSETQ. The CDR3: CASSLDLGLAPAYEQYF. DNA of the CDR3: TGCGCCAGCAGCTTGGACTTAGGACTAGCGCCTGCCTACGAGCAGTACTTC.

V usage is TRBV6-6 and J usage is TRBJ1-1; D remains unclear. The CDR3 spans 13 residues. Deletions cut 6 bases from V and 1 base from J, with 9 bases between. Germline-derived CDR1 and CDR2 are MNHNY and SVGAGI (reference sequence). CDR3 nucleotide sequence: TGTGCCAGCAGCCAGTACAGGAACACTGAAGCTTTCTTT. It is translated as CASSQYRNTEAFF.

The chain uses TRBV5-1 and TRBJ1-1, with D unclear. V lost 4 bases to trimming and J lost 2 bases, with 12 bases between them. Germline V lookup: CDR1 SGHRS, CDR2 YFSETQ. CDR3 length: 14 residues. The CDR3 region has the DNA TGCGCCAGCAGCGGGGAAGGAGGTAACACTGAAGCTTTCTTT. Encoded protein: CASSGEGGNTEAFF.

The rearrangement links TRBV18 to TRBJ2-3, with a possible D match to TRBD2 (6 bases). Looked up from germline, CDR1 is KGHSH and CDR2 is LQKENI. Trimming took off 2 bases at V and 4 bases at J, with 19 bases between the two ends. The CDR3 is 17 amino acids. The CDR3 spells CASSPSGLGLRPDTQYF. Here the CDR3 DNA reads TGTGCCAGCTCACCAAGCGGGCTGGGCCTCCGGCCAGATACGCAGTATTTT. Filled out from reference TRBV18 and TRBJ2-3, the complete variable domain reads NAGVMQNPRHLVRRRGQEARLRCSPMKGHSHVYWYRQLPEEGLKFMVYLQKENIIDESGMPKERFSAEFPKEGPSILRIQQVVRGDSAAYFCASSPSGLGLRPDTQYFGPGTRLTVL.

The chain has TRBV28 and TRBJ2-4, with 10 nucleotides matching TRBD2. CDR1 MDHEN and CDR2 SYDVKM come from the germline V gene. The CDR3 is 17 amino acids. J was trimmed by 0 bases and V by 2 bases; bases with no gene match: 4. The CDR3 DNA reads TGTGCCAGCAGTTTACTAGCGGGGGCCTTAGCCAAAAACATTCAGTACTTC. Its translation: CASSLLAGALAKNIQYF.

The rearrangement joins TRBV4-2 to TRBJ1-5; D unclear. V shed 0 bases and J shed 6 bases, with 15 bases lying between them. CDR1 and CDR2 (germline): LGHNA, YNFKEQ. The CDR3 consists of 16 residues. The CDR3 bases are TGTGCCAGCAGCCAAGAGGCCAGGTTCTGGGTTCAGCCCCAGCATTTT. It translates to CASSQEARFWVQPQHF.